There are a few counts of the clone carrying this TCR beta chain. No antigen is known for it. Likely unrecorded immune exposures existed in these nominally healthy donors. Germline assignment: CDR1 WSHSY and CDR2 SAAADI. The CDR3 spans 13 residues. The V and J ends lost 2 bases and 5 bases respectively, with 9 bases between them. PCR used 60 Vbeta primers and 13 Jbeta primers. Sequencing used immunoSEQ multiplex PCR; TCRdb keeps in-frame clones, though not all of them. The sample lists 100,000 to 150,000 clones; around 9% were seen once. This entry is derived from a study of cytomegalovirus exposure and HLA in healthy donors. Study findings and constraints: In a later analysis, an Asian-associated ancestry cluster reportedly showed fewer N-insertions than the approximately 620-donor mean. HLA-A and HLA-B allele assignments for most subjects were reportedly predicted accurately using TCR beta sequences.

The receptor comes from a woman aged 40 to 49 in good health and CMV-seropositive. This sequence joins TRBV10-2 and TRBJ1-1, with D tentatively TRBD1 (6 bases). Sequencing was done on a sample of PBMCs. This CDR3 is CASSEQTGTEAFF. CDR3 nucleotides: TGCGCCAGCAGTGAGCAAACAGGGACTGAAGCTTTCTTT.